What follows are 3 T cell receptor beta chains derived from one specimen sequenced in a study of T cell responses to AZD1222 COVID-19 vaccine. Profiled with immunoSEQ multiplex PCR; TCRdb holds only in-frame clones, not every one. Here the sample spans 45,000 to 60,000 clones, approximately 80% being singletons. Source: peripheral blood, taken on day 0 of AZD1222 vaccination. The source is an adult in good health.

The CDR3 DNA follows: TGCAGCGTTAAGGGACAGGGTCATGAAAAACTGTTTTTT. This gives the protein CSVKGQGHEKLFF. The V gene is TRBV29-1, the J gene TRBJ1-4, with 9 bases lining up with TRBD1. V gave up 5 bases and J gave up 6 bases; unmatched junction bases: 4. Germline V CDR1 and CDR2: SQVTM, ANQGSEA. This CDR3 region has 13 residues.

The CDR3 reads CASSSLSGGNNSPLHF. The CDR3 DNA follows: TGTGCCAGCAGTTCCCTGTCTGGGGGTAATAATTCACCCCTCCACTTT. The rearrangement uses TRBV28 and TRBJ1-6, with D tentatively TRBD1 (5 bases). V was pared by 4 bases and J by 5 bases, with 15 bases between. CDR1 and CDR2 (germline): MDHEN, SYDVKM. The length of the CDR3 is 16 residues.

The chain combines TRBV28 with TRBJ1-2; 7 bases map to TRBD1. The junction had 7 bases not matched to a gene; V was cut back by 2 bases and J by 4 bases. Looked up from germline, CDR1 is MDHEN and CDR2 is SYDVKM. The CDR3 sequence is 15 residues long. CDR3 in amino acids: CASSLGQDAGYGYTF. In DNA, the CDR3 is TGTGCCAGCAGTTTAGGACAGGACGCCGGCTATGGCTACACCTTC.